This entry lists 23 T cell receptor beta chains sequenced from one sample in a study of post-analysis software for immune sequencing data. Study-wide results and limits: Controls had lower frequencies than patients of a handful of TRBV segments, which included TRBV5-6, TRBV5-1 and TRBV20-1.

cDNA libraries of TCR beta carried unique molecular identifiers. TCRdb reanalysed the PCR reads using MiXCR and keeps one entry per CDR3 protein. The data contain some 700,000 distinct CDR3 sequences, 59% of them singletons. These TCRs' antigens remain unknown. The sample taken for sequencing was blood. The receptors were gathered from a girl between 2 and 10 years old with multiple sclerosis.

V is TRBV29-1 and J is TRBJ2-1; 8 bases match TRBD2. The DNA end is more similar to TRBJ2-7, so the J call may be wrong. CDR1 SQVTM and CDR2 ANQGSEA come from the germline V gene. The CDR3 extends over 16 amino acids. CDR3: CSVTSAGGLSYNEQYF. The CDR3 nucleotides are TGCAGCGTGACCTCGGCGGGAGGTCTCTCCTACAATGAGCAGTACTTC.

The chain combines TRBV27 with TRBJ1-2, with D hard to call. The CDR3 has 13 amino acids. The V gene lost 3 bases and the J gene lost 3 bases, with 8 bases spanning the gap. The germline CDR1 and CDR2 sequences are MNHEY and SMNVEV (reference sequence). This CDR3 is CASSFKLDYGYTF. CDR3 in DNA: TGTGCCAGCAGTTTTAAACTGGACTATGGCTACACCTTC.

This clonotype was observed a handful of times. CDR3 DNA sequence: TGTGCCAGCAGTGACAGTAGCGGACTGTCCAATGAGCAGTTCTTC. The encoded protein is CASSDSSGLSNEQFF. V and J are TRBV25-1 and TRBJ2-1; perhaps TRBD2 as D (6 bases). This CDR3 has 15 residues. The V end was cut by 3 bases, the J end by 6 bases, with 15 bases between. Germline values: CDR1 MGHDK, CDR2 SYGVNS.

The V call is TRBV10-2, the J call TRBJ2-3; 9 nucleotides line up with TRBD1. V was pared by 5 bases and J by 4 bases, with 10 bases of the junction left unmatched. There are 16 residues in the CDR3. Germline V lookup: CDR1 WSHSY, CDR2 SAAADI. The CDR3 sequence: CASSRTGTGFADTQYF. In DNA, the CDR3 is TGCGCCAGCAGTAGGACCGGGACAGGGTTTGCAGATACGCAGTATTTT.

CDR3 loop: CASSRGGAQETQYF. In nucleotides, the CDR3 is TGTGCCAGCTCCCGGGGGGGAGCGCAAGAGACCCAGTACTTC. The chain couples TRBV11-2 to TRBJ2-5; 8 bases match TRBD2. The junction had 7 bases not matched to a gene; V was cut back by 8 bases and J by 2 bases. This CDR3 is 14 amino acids long. Germline CDR1 SGHAT, CDR2 FQNNGV.

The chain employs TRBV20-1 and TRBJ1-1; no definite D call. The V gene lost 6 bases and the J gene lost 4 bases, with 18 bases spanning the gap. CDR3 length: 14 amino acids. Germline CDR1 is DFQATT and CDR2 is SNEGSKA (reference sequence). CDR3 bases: TGCAGTGCCTCCGGTGCGACCGTCTCCACTGAAGCTTTCTTT. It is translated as CSASGATVSTEAFF.

The DNA for the CDR3 is TGTGCCAGTAGTATAGATCGCACGGCTCAAATCTACACCTTC. It specifies CASSIDRTAQIYTF. The rearrangement uses TRBV19 and TRBJ1-2; unclear D gene. Looked up from germline, CDR1 is LNHDA and CDR2 is SQIVND (reference sequence). Trimming stripped 0 bases from V and 10 bases from J, with 15 bases between. The CDR3 is made up of 14 amino acids.

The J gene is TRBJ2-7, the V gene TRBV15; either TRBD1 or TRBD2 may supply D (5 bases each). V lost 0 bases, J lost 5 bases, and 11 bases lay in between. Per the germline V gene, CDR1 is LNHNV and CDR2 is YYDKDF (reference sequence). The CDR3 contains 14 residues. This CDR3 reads CATSRDRDGHEQYF. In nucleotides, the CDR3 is TGTGCCACCAGCAGAGATAGGGACGGCCACGAGCAGTACTTC.

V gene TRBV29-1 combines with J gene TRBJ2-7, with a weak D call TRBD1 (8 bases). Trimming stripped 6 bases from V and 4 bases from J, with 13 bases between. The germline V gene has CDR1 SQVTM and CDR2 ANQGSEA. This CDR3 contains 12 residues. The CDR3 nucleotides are TGCAGCGTCCTACAGGGGGGGTACGAGCAGTACTTC. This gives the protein CSVLQGGYEQYF.

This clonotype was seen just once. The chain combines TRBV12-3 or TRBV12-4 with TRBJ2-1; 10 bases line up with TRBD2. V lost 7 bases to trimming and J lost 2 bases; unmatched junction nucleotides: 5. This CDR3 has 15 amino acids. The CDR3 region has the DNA TGTGCCAGCAAACTACTAGCGGGACCCTACAATGAGCAGTTCTTC. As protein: CASKLLAGPYNEQFF.

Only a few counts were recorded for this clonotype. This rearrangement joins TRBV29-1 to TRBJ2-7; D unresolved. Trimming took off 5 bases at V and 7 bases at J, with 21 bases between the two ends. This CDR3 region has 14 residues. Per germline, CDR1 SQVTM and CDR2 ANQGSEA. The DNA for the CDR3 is TGCAGCGTTCGACCCGACGGTCCCCTTGTGGAGCAGTACTTC. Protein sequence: CSVRPDGPLVEQYF.

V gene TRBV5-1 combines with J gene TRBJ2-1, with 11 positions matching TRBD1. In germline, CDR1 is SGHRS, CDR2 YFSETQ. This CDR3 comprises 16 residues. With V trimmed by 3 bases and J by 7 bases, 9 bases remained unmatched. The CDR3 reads CASSSDPGQGGNEQFF. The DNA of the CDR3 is TGCGCCAGCAGCTCAGACCCGGGACAGGGGGGGAATGAGCAGTTCTTC. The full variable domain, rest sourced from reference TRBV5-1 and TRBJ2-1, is KAGVTQTPRYLIKTRGQQVTLSCSPISGHRSVSWYQQTPGQGLQFLFEYFSETQRNKGNFPGRFSGRQFSNSRSEMNVSTLELGDSALYLCASSSDPGQGGNEQFFGPGTRLTVL.

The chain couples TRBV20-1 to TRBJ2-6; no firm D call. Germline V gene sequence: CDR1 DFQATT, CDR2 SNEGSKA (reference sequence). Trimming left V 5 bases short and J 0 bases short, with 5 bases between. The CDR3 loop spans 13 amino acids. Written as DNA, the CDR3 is TGCAGTGCTGCCAGCTCTGGGGCCAACGTCCTGACTTTC. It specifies CSAASSGANVLTF.

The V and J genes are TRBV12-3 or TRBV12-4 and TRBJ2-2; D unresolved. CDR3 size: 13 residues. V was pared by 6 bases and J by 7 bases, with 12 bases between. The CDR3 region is CASSRQTGGELFF. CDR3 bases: TGTGCCAGCAGCCGGCAGACTGGCGGGGAGCTGTTTTTT.

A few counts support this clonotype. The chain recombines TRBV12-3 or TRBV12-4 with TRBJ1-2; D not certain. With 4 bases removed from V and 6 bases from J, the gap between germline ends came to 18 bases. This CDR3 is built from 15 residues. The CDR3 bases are TGTGCCAGCAGTTCGAGGGCTCTCCAGCGGAATGGCTACACCTTC. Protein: CASSSRALQRNGYTF.

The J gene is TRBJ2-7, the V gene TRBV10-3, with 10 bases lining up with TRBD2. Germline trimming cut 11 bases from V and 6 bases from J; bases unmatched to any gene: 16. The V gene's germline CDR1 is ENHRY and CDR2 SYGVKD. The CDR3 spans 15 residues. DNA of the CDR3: TGTGCCCCAAGGGGTCAGGGCGCTAGCGGGAGCGAGCAGTACTTC. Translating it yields CAPRGQGASGSEQYF.

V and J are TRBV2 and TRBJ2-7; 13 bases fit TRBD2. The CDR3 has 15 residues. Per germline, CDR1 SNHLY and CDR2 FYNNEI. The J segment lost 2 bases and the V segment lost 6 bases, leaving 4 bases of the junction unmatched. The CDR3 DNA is TGTGCCAGCAGGCCGGGACTAGCGGGACCCTACGAGCAGTACTTC. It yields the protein CASRPGLAGPYEQYF.

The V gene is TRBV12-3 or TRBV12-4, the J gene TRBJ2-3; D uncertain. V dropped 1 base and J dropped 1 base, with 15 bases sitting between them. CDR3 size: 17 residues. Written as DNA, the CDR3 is TGTGCCAGCAGTTTAGGTCCCGGCTACCTAGGCACAGATACGCAGTATTTT. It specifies CASSLGPGYLGTDTQYF.

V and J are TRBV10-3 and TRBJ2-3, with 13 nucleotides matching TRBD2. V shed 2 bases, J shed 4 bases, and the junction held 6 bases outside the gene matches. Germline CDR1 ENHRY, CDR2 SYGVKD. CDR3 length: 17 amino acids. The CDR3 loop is CAISETSGGDVADTQYF. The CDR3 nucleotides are TGTGCCATCAGTGAGACTAGCGGGGGGGACGTGGCAGATACGCAGTATTTT.

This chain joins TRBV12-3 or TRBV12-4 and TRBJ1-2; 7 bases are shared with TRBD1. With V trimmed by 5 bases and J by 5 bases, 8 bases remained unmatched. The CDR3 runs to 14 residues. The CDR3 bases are TGTGCCAGCAGTCGGCCGGGACAGAAATATGGCTACACCTTC. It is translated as CASSRPGQKYGYTF.

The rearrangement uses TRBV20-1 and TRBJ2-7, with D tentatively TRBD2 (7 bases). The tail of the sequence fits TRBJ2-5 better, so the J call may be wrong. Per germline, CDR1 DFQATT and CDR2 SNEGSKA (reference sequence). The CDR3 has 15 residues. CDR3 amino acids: CSASGLRGLEETQYF. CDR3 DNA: TGCAGTGCTAGCGGTTTGCGGGGGCTAGAGGAGACCCAGTACTTC.

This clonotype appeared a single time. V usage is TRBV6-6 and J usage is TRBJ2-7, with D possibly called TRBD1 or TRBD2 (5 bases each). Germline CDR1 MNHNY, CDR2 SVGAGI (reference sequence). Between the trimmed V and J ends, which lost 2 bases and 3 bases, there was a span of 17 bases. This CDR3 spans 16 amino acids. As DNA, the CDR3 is TGTGCCAGCAGTTACCGGGACGCCCGTGGGGGCTACGAGCAGTACTTC. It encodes CASSYRDARGGYEQYF.

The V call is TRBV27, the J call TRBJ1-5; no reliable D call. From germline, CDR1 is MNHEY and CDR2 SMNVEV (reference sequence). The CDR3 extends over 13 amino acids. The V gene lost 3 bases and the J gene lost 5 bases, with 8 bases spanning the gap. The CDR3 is CASSFWVHQPQHF. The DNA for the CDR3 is TGTGCCAGCAGTTTTTGGGTGCATCAGCCCCAGCATTTT.